These 6 T cell receptor beta chains were all obtained from the same sample, sequenced in a study of OX40 agonist ivuxolimab in advanced cancers. Profiling relied on immunoSEQ multiplex PCR, and the TCRdb table lists in-frame clones only, not all of them. Of tens of thousands of clones in the sample, roughly 89% were seen once. The specimen comprised CD4+ or CD8+ T cells sorted from blood, sampled in a trial of the OX40 agonist ivuxolimab. All receptors come from an adult with an advanced solid tumor such as melanoma, head and neck, liver or kidney cancer.

The V gene is TRBV29-1, the J gene TRBJ2-7, with 7 bases that match TRBD2. J was trimmed by 9 bases and V by 6 bases; bases with no gene match: 8. Germline loops: CDR1 SQVTM, CDR2 ANQGSEA. This CDR3 is built from 11 residues. CDR3 coding DNA: TGCAGCGTGGAGGGGAGGGGACGGCAGTACTTC. Translating gives CSVEGRGRQYF.

The chain couples TRBV7-2 to TRBJ2-3; D perhaps matches TRBD2 (6 bases). CDR1 is SGHTA, CDR2 FQGNSA, per germline. V was clipped by 1 base and J by 1 base, with 9 bases between them. There are 15 residues in the CDR3. The CDR3 is CASSLVAAGTDTQYF. CDR3 nucleotide sequence: TGTGCCAGCAGCTTAGTAGCGGCGGGCACAGATACGCAGTATTTT. Filled out from reference TRBV7-2 and TRBJ2-3, the complete variable domain reads GAGVSQSPSNKVTEKGKDVELRCDPISGHTALYWYRQSLGQGLEFLIYFQGNSAPDKSGLPSDRFSAERTGGSVSTLTIQRTQQEDSAVYLCASSLVAAGTDTQYFGPGTRLTVL.

CDR3 sequence: CASSEGIAYYTGELFF. The CDR3 DNA is TGTGCCAGCAGTGAAGGTATAGCTTACTACACCGGGGAGCTGTTTTTT. The chain combines TRBV2 with TRBJ2-2, with D unclear. CDR3 length: 16 amino acids. Germline CDR1 is SNHLY and CDR2 is FYNNEI. Trimming removed 1 base from V and 3 bases from J, with 12 bases in between.

V usage is TRBV9 and J usage is TRBJ1-1, with D possibly matching TRBD1 (5 bases). The CDR3 covers 13 residues. From germline, CDR1 is SGDLS and CDR2 YYNGEE. Trimming shortened V by 4 bases and J by 4 bases, and 11 bases separated the two germline ends. The DNA of the CDR3 is TGTGCCAGCAGCCCGCGGGGGAGCACTGAAGCTTTCTTT. It yields the protein CASSPRGSTEAFF.

J is TRBJ2-7 and V is TRBV7-2; tentative D call: TRBD1 (6 bases). This CDR3 is 15 amino acids long. The V end was cut by 2 bases, the J end by 3 bases, with 14 bases between. Germline CDR1 is SGHTA and CDR2 is FQGNSA. CDR3 nucleotide sequence: TGTGCCAGCAGCTTAAGGACAGCAACAAACTACGAGCAGTACTTC. Encoded protein: CASSLRTATNYEQYF.

The chain employs TRBV29-1 and TRBJ1-2; unclear D gene. The length of the CDR3 is 12 residues. Trimming stripped 5 bases from V and 1 base from J, with 8 bases between. The germline V gene encodes CDR1 SQVTM and CDR2 ANQGSEA. Here the CDR3 reads CSVNRNNYGYTF. As DNA, the CDR3 is TGCAGCGTTAACAGAAATAACTATGGCTACACCTTC.